This T cell receptor beta chain came from a study of patients and donors after allogeneic stem cell transplantation. TCRdb called the RT-PCR reads again in MiXCR, with one record for every CDR3 protein. The sample includes roughly 880,000 distinct CDR3 sequences, roughly 18% of them seen just once. Germline CDR1 is MNHNS and CDR2 is SASEGT. The CDR3 has 13 amino acids. The ends lost 8 bases at V and 0 bases at J; junction bases unmatched: 3. The origin of this receptor is a human donor who was either an allogeneic HSCT recipient or a stem cell or donor lymphocyte infusion donor (not recorded which). It is not recorded whose cells these are; they may come from a transplant donor. The sample taken for sequencing was blood, either unsorted or a sorted T cell fraction (not recorded which). The chain has TRBV6-1 and TRBJ1-2, with 7 positions matching TRBD1. DNA of the CDR3: TGTGCCAGCGTCCAGGGGGCTAACTATGGCTACACCTTC. Amino acids: CASVQGANYGYTF.